The 29 T cell receptor beta chains below come from one sample, sequenced in a study of shared clonotypes between healthy human individuals. Clones were sequenced by immunoSEQ multiplex PCR, and TCRdb holds only the in-frame ones, with some missing. The sample contains 950,000 to 1,300,000 clones, about three quarters of which appear only once. The material sequenced was memory CD4+ T cells sorted from blood. Subset given: CD45RA-negative fraction. These receptors were obtained from a man younger than 35 in good health.

V gene TRBV6-5 combines with J gene TRBJ2-1, with no clear D. The CDR3 loop spans 15 amino acids. CDR1 and CDR2 from the germline V gene are MNHEY and SVGAGI. The V end lost 2 bases, the J end lost 0 bases, and 8 bases lay between the germline ends. In nucleotides, the CDR3 is TGTGCCAGCAGTTACGTTGGGGTCTCCTACAATGAGCAGTTCTTC. It is translated as CASSYVGVSYNEQFF.

The chain uses TRBV11-3 and TRBJ2-3; D is ambiguous. V gave up 1 base and J gave up 0 bases, with 14 bases separating them. The CDR3 runs 17 residues. Germline V lookup: CDR1 SGHNT, CDR2 YENEEA. The CDR3 coding sequence is TGTGCCAGCAGCTTAGGAACAGCCTTTACTAGCACAGATACGCAGTATTTT. As protein: CASSLGTAFTSTDTQYF.

CDR3 nucleotides: TGTGCCAGCAGTTTACGTAAGCCCACTGAAGCTTTCTTT. Encoded protein: CASSLRKPTEAFF. The gene calls are TRBV28 and TRBJ1-1; unclear D gene. V lost 2 bases and J 4 bases, leaving 8 bases between the germline ends. The CDR3 has 13 amino acids. The germline V gene encodes CDR1 MDHEN and CDR2 SYDVKM.

The rearrangement uses TRBV19 and TRBJ1-5, with D maybe TRBD1 (5 bases). The germline V gene has CDR1 LNHDA and CDR2 SQIVND (reference sequence). V lost 5 bases and J lost 2, with 10 bases in between. The CDR3 contains 14 residues. The CDR3 region has the DNA TGTGCCAGTAGTTCGACAGATCGCAATCAGCCCCAGCATTTT. Translation: CASSSTDRNQPQHF.

CDR3 region: CASFGRTSALAGAGDTQYF. CDR3 nucleotides: TGTGCCAGCTTCGGCCGAACCTCGGCCCTAGCGGGGGCGGGGGATACGCAGTATTTT. The chain uses TRBV7-9 and TRBJ2-3; TRBD2 aligns across 10 bases. CDR1 and CDR2 (germline): SEHNR, FQNEAQ (reference sequence). The CDR3 contains 19 residues. V shed 8 bases and J 6 bases; nucleotides not matched to a gene: 23. Drawing the rest from reference TRBV7-9 and TRBJ2-3, the complete variable domain is DTGVSQNPRHKITKRGQNVTFRCDPISEHNRLYWYRQTLGQGPEFLTYFQNEAQLEKSRLLSDRFSAERPKGSFSTLEIQRTEQGDSAMYLCASFGRTSALAGAGDTQYFGPGTRLTVL.

This clone was detected only once. The chain links TRBV2 to TRBJ2-7, with 8 bases fitting TRBD1. This CDR3 spans 13 amino acids. Trimming removed 8 bases from V and 3 bases from J; junction bases left unmatched: 6. The germline V gene encodes CDR1 SNHLY and CDR2 FYNNEI. Here the CDR3 DNA reads TGTGCCAGCCGGGACAGGACCCTCTACGAGCAGTACTTC. Protein sequence: CASRDRTLYEQYF.

The chain uses TRBV5-1 and TRBJ1-1; a possible D gene is TRBD1 (6 bases). This CDR3 comprises 15 residues. With 3 bases removed from V and 3 bases from J, the gap between germline ends came to 15 bases. Germline loops: CDR1 SGHRS, CDR2 YFSETQ. The CDR3 region is CASSSTTGRDTEAFF. The CDR3 DNA reads as TGCGCCAGCAGCTCCACAACAGGGAGGGACACTGAAGCTTTCTTT.

This clone has more than one count but fewer than ten. The chain combines TRBV30 with TRBJ1-1; TRBD1 aligns across 10 bases. Germline V gene sequence: CDR1 GTSNPN, CDR2 SVGIG (reference sequence). The CDR3 covers 14 residues. With 1 base clipped from V and 5 bases from J, the junction kept 4 bases outside the gene matches. CDR3 in DNA: TGTGCCTGGAGTGGGGGGACAGGGGCGACTGAAGCTTTCTTT. It translates to CAWSGGTGATEAFF.

V usage is TRBV5-1 and J usage is TRBJ2-7; D perhaps matches TRBD1 (6 bases). V was cut by 4 bases and J by 5 bases, with 10 bases left in between. CDR3 size: 12 residues. The germline CDR1 and CDR2 sequences are SGHRS and YFSETQ. CDR3 amino acids: CASSPPGDEQYF. The CDR3 nucleotides are TGCGCCAGCAGCCCCCCAGGGGACGAGCAGTACTTC.

The chain links TRBV19 to TRBJ2-7; no clear D gene. CDR1 LNHDA and CDR2 SQIVND come from the germline V gene (reference sequence). The CDR3 runs 14 residues. V was cut by 0 bases and J by 0 bases, with 6 bases left in between. DNA for the CDR3: TGTGCCAGTAGTATAGATGGAAACTCCTACGAGCAGTACTTC. Translated, it gives CASSIDGNSYEQYF.

This chain joins TRBV11-3 and TRBJ2-1; a weak D match, TRBD2 (6 bases). The germline CDR1 and CDR2 sequences are SGHNT and YENEEA. The length of the CDR3 is 15 residues. The V end was cut by 6 bases, the J end by 7 bases, with 19 bases between. CDR3 DNA sequence: TGTGCCAGCAGTTTACTCGCGGGAATCGGAAATGAGCAGTTCTTC. Translation gives CASSLLAGIGNEQFF.

This clone is a singleton in its sample. The rearrangement links TRBV4-2 to TRBJ2-5; a weak D match, TRBD2 (6 bases). Trimming left V 4 bases short and J 1 base short, with 10 bases between. The CDR3 extends over 14 amino acids. Looked up from germline, CDR1 is LGHNA and CDR2 is YNFKEQ. The CDR3 nucleotides are TGTGCCAGCAGCCCCGGGACTGCCCAAGAGACCCAGTACTTC. Residues: CASSPGTAQETQYF.

This chain connects TRBV5-4 to TRBJ1-6, with 8 bases aligning to TRBD1. Germline loops: CDR1 SGHNT, CDR2 YYREEE (reference sequence). The CDR3 length is 16 residues. Trimming removed 4 bases from V and 4 bases from J; junction bases left unmatched: 7. The CDR3 DNA sequence: TGTGCCAGCAGCCTCGGTGGGACAGGATATAATTCACCCCTCCACTTT. This codes for CASSLGGTGYNSPLHF.

V gene TRBV28 combines with J gene TRBJ1-2; no reliable D call. This CDR3 has 15 amino acids. V was cut by 3 bases and J by 2 bases, with 13 bases left in between. Germline loops: CDR1 MDHEN, CDR2 SYDVKM. The CDR3 is CASSFGGPVNYGYTF. CDR3 sequence (DNA): TGTGCCAGCAGTTTTGGCGGACCGGTAAACTATGGCTACACCTTC.

This clone was picked up a small number of times. A far larger clone is off by one base, so a read error is likely. The chain links TRBV27 to TRBJ1-6; D is uncertain. The CDR3 runs 14 residues. Per germline, CDR1 MNHEY and CDR2 SMNVEV (reference sequence). With 10 bases removed from V and 0 bases from J, the gap between germline ends came to 10 bases. CDR3 nucleotide sequence: TGTGCCACCCAACAGAGCTCCTATAATTCACCCCTCCACTTT. Protein: CATQQSSYNSPLHF.

This chain connects TRBV18 to TRBJ2-2; D remains ambiguous. V gave up 2 bases and J gave up 4 bases, with 8 bases separating them. The germline V gene has CDR1 KGHSH and CDR2 LQKENI. CDR3 size: 14 residues. CDR3 DNA: TGTGCCAGCTCACCATTGCAGGTCACCGGGGAGCTGTTTTTT. It is translated as CASSPLQVTGELFF.

This clone was seen repeatedly, ten times or more. This sequence joins TRBV30 and TRBJ2-7, with D possibly TRBD1 on 5 matching bases. The V end lost 3 bases, the J end lost 1 base, and 10 bases lay between the germline ends. The CDR3 runs 13 residues. From germline, CDR1 is GTSNPN and CDR2 SVGIG (reference sequence). In DNA form, the CDR3 reads TGTGCCTGGAGAAGGGGAAAGTCCTACGAGCAGTACTTC. This sequence encodes CAWRRGKSYEQYF.

The chain joins TRBV30 to TRBJ1-2; 9 positions match TRBD1. The trim removed 4 bases at V and 2 bases at J, leaving 5 bases unmatched. CDR3 length: 14 amino acids. Germline-derived CDR1 and CDR2 are GTSNPN and SVGIG (reference sequence). The CDR3 DNA reads TGTGCCTGGAAGTCCGGGACAGGGAACTATGGCTACACCTTC. It codes for CAWKSGTGNYGYTF.

The chain combines TRBV5-1 with TRBJ2-5, with 12 bases fitting TRBD1. The CDR3 runs 15 residues. The V gene's germline CDR1 is SGHRS and CDR2 YFSETQ. The junction had 5 bases not matched to a gene; V was cut back by 3 bases and J by 5 bases. Here the CDR3 DNA reads TGCGCCAGCAGCTCCGGGACAGGGGGCGCGGAGACCCAGTACTTC. It codes for CASSSGTGGAETQYF.

The chain is built from TRBV6-5 and TRBJ2-7; TRBD1 matches 7 bases. Germline assignment: CDR1 MNHEY and CDR2 SVGAGI. The CDR3 length is 14 residues. V shed 8 bases, J shed 2 bases, and the junction held 9 bases outside the gene matches. CDR3 in amino acids: CASAQGPLPYEQYF. The CDR3 DNA is TGTGCCAGCGCACAGGGGCCCTTACCCTACGAGCAGTACTTC.

The chain has TRBV5-1 and TRBJ1-2; TRBD1 matches 10 bases. Germline CDR1 and CDR2: SGHRS and YFSETQ. J gave up 7 bases and V 4 bases, and 7 bases lay outside the gene matches. The CDR3 contains 14 residues. The CDR3 loop is CASSPDRGLSGYTF. The CDR3, as DNA: TGCGCCAGCAGCCCAGACAGGGGGCTGAGTGGCTACACCTTC.

J is TRBJ2-5 and V is TRBV2; 9 positions match TRBD2. V lost 4 bases to trimming and J lost 5 bases; unmatched junction nucleotides: 5. Germline loops: CDR1 SNHLY, CDR2 FYNNEI. This CDR3 contains 14 residues. CDR3: CASSGRGGTETQYF. DNA for the CDR3: TGTGCCAGCAGTGGGCGGGGGGGCACCGAGACCCAGTACTTC.

The chain carries TRBV29-1 and TRBJ2-3; 8 bases fit TRBD1. Germline trimming cut 7 bases from V and 3 bases from J; bases unmatched to any gene: 9. Germline V lookup: CDR1 SQVTM, CDR2 ANQGSEA. The CDR3 covers 14 residues. This CDR3 reads CSAGGQGYTDTQYF. CDR3 coding DNA: TGCAGCGCCGGCGGACAGGGTTATACAGATACGCAGTATTTT.

In regard to this clone: The same CDR3 is also encoded by other DNA sequences in this sample. The V and J genes are TRBV7-9 and TRBJ2-7; 11 positions match TRBD2. Germline V gene data show CDR1 as SEHNR and CDR2 as FQNEAQ (reference sequence). After removal of 6 bases from V and 0 bases from J, the junction contained 4 bases not matched to a gene. The length of the CDR3 is 15 residues. The CDR3 bases are TGTGCCAGCAGTCTTACTAGCGGGAGCTCCTACGAGCAGTACTTC. It specifies CASSLTSGSSYEQYF.

This clone showed up just a few times. The CDR3 protein is CASSYLRGESGELFF. The CDR3 DNA reads TGTGCCAGCAGTTATCTCAGGGGAGAGAGCGGGGAGCTGTTTTTT. This chain links TRBV28 with TRBJ2-2; D might be TRBD1 (6 bases). The CDR3 is 15 amino acids. The germline gives CDR1 MDHEN, CDR2 SYDVKM. The V and J ends lost 4 bases and 7 bases respectively, with 16 bases between them.

This sequence joins TRBV29-1 and TRBJ2-7; 7 bases match TRBD2. The junction had 12 bases not matched to a gene; V was cut back by 6 bases and J by 4 bases. The length of the CDR3 is 14 residues. From germline, CDR1 is SQVTM and CDR2 ANQGSEA. The CDR3 is CSVVGVSAGYEQYF. In nucleotides, the CDR3 is TGCAGCGTGGTTGGGGTATCAGCGGGATACGAGCAGTACTTC.

This clone was seen ten or more times. This chain uses TRBV6-1 with TRBJ1-1; perhaps TRBD1 as D (5 bases). The germline V gene has CDR1 MNHNS and CDR2 SASEGT. The CDR3 runs 16 residues. Trimming removed 2 bases at V and 6 bases at J, with 19 bases between. The CDR3 here is CASSEIFSGREAEAFF. The CDR3 bases are TGTGCCAGCAGTGAAATATTTTCGGGCAGGGAGGCTGAAGCTTTCTTT.

The chain joins TRBV30 to TRBJ1-4, with D unresolved. The CDR3 length is 12 residues. V gave up 5 bases and J gave up 8 bases, with 12 bases separating them. Germline V gene sequence: CDR1 GTSNPN, CDR2 SVGIG (reference sequence). The DNA for the CDR3 is TGTGCCTGGGCTCTCCGAGGAGAAAAACTGTTTTTT. It translates to CAWALRGEKLFF.

The rearrangement links TRBV9 to TRBJ2-2; perhaps D is TRBD1 or TRBD2 (5 bases each). This CDR3 contains 14 residues. Germline V CDR1 and CDR2: SGDLS, YYNGEE. With 2 bases removed from V and 7 bases from J, the gap between germline ends came to 12 bases. CDR3 protein: CASSVGWGNGELFF. CDR3 nucleotides: TGTGCCAGCAGCGTCGGCTGGGGGAACGGGGAGCTGTTTTTT.